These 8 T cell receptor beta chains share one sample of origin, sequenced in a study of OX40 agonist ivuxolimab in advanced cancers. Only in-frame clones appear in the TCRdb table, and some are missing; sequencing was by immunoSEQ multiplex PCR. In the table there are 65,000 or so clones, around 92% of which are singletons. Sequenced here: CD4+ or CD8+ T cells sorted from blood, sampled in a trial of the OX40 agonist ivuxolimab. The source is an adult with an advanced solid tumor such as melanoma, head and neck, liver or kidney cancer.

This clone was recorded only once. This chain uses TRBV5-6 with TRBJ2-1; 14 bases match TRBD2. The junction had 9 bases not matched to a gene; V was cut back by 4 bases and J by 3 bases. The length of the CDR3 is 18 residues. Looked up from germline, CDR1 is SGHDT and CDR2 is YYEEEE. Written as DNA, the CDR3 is TGTGCCAGCAGCCTGGGACTAGCGGGAGCCGGGTACTACAATGAGCAGTTCTTC. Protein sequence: CASSLGLAGAGYYNEQFF.

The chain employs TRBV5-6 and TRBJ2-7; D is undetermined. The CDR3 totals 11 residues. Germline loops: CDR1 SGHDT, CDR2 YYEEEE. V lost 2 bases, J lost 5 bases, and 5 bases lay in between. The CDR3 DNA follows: TGTGCCAGCAGCTTCGACCACGAGCAGTACTTC. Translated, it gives CASSFDHEQYF.

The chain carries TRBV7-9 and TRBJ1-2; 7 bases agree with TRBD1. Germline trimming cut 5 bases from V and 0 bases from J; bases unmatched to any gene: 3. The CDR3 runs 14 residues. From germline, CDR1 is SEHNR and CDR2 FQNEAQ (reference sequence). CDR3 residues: CASSGTGANYGYTF. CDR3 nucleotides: TGTGCCAGCAGCGGTACAGGGGCTAACTATGGCTACACCTTC.

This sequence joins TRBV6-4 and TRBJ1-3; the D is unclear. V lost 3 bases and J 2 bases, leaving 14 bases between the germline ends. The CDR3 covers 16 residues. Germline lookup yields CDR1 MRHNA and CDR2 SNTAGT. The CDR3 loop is CASSESPGGPGNTIYF. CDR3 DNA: TGTGCCAGCAGTGAGAGTCCGGGAGGACCTGGAAACACCATATATTTT.

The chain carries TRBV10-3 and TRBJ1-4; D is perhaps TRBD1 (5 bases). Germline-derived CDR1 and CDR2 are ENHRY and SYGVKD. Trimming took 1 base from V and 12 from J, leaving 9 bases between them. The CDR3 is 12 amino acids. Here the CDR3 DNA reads TGTGCCATCAGTGAGTTGGGGCGGGAACTGTTTTTT. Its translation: CAISELGRELFF.

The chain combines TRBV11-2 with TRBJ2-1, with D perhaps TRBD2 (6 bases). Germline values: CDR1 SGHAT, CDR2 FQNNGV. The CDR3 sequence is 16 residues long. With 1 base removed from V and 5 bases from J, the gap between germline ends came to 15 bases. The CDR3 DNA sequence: TGTGCCAGCAGCTTAGTGTTTCACCGGGAGCACAATGAGCAGTTCTTC. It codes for CASSLVFHREHNEQFF.

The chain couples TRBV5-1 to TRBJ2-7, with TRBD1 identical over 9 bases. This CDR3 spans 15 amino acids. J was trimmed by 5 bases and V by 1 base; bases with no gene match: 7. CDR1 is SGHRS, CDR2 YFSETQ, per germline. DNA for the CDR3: TGCGCCAGCAGCTTGAGCCGGGACAGGGTCCACGAGCAGTACTTC. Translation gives CASSLSRDRVHEQYF. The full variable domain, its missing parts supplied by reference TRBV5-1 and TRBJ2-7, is KAGVTQTPRYLIKTRGQQVTLSCSPISGHRSVSWYQQTPGQGLQFLFEYFSETQRNKGNFPGRFSGRQFSNSRSEMNVSTLELGDSALYLCASSLSRDRVHEQYFGPGTRLTVT.

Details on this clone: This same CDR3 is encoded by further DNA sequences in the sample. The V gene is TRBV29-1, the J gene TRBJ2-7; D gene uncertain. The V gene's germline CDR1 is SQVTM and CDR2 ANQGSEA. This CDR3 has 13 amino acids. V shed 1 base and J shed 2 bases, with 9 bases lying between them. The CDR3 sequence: CSVEVGQAYEQYF. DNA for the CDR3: TGCAGCGTTGAAGTCGGTCAGGCCTACGAGCAGTACTTC.